What follows are 15 T cell receptor beta chains derived from one specimen sequenced in a study of blood T cell repertoires in COVID-19. Produced via immunoSEQ multiplex PCR; TCRdb's table is partial and in-frame only. The sample has approximately 140,000 clones; about 85% are singletons. Sequencing was done on a sample of PBMCs or T cells enriched from blood (not recorded which). Every receptor here comes from a woman aged 35 to 49 who had been exposed to COVID-19.

In its sample, this clone was seen a few times. The DNA for the CDR3 is TGTGCCAGCAGCTTAGAGCTAGCCTACAATGAGCAGTTCTTC. Translated: CASSLELAYNEQFF. V and J are TRBV7-9 and TRBJ2-1; the D is unclear. This CDR3 has 14 residues. Germline CDR1 reads SEHNR; CDR2 reads FQNEAQ (reference sequence). Trimming pared 1 base from V and 2 bases from J, leaving 6 bases between.

The gene calls are TRBV9 and TRBJ1-3, with 7 positions matching TRBD1. Trimming cost V 2 bases and J 0 bases; bases outside gene matches: 5. In germline, CDR1 is SGDLS, CDR2 YYNGEE. This CDR3 is 16 amino acids long. The CDR3 nucleotides read TGTGCCAGCAGCGTCGGGACAGCAAGCTCTGGAAACACCATATATTTT. It translates to CASSVGTASSGNTIYF. The full variable domain, in which reference TRBV9 and TRBJ1-3 provide the parts outside the CDR3, is DSGVTQTPKHLITATGQRVTLRCSPRSGDLSVYWYQQSLDQGLQFLIQYYNGEERAKGNILERFSAQQFPDLHSELNLSSLELGDSALYFCASSVGTASSGNTIYFGEGSWLTVV.

The V gene is TRBV2, the J gene TRBJ1-1; no reliable D call. Germline CDR1 SNHLY, CDR2 FYNNEI. This CDR3 contains 13 residues. Trimming took 6 bases from V and 0 from J, leaving 8 bases between them. The CDR3 region is CASRGGVNTEAFF. The CDR3 DNA reads as TGTGCCAGCAGAGGCGGGGTGAACACTGAAGCTTTCTTT. Together with reference TRBV2 and TRBJ1-1, the CDR3 gives the full variable domain: EPEVTQTPSHQVTQMGQEVILRCVPISNHLYFYWYRQILGQKVEFLVSFYNNEISEKSEIFDDQFSVERPDGSNFTLKIRSTKLEDSAMYFCASRGGVNTEAFFGQGTRLTVV.

In this sample, this clone turned up once. The rearrangement links TRBV25-1 to TRBJ2-7; D is perhaps TRBD2 (5 bases). The CDR3 runs to 14 residues. CDR1 and CDR2 from the germline V gene are MGHDK and SYGVNS. Trimming shortened V by 2 bases and J by 3 bases, and 11 bases separated the two germline ends. The CDR3 reads CASSEPGLLYEQYF. In DNA form, the CDR3 reads TGTGCCAGCAGTGAACCCGGACTCCTCTACGAGCAGTACTTC.

V is TRBV11-2 and J is TRBJ2-1; 7 bases match TRBD1. V lost 4 bases, J lost 0 bases, and 3 bases stayed unmatched. This CDR3 region has 15 residues. CDR1 and CDR2 from the germline V gene are SGHAT and FQNNGV. CDR3 coding DNA: TGTGCCAGCAGCTCGGACAGGAGCTCCTACAATGAGCAGTTCTTC. The encoded protein is CASSSDRSSYNEQFF.

The chain joins TRBV9 to TRBJ1-1; D is possibly TRBD1 (6 bases). Per germline, CDR1 SGDLS and CDR2 YYNGEE. The CDR3 contains 13 residues. The V and J ends lost 3 bases and 5 bases respectively, with 11 bases between them. The CDR3: CASSEGGGTEAFF. In nucleotides, the CDR3 is TGTGCCAGCAGCGAGGGAGGGGGGACTGAAGCTTTCTTT.

Only one count was recorded for this clone. The chain couples TRBV19 to TRBJ2-2, with 10 positions matching TRBD2. Looked up from germline, CDR1 is LNHDA and CDR2 is SQIVND (reference sequence). The CDR3 has 14 residues. With 5 bases clipped from V and 10 bases from J, the junction kept 7 bases outside the gene matches. CDR3 sequence reads: CASSLLAGYEELFF. CDR3 bases: TGTGCCAGTAGTCTACTAGCGGGATACGAGGAGCTGTTTTTT.

This rearrangement joins TRBV9 to TRBJ2-1; 7 positions agree with TRBD2. Trimming removed 3 bases from V and 7 bases from J; junction bases left unmatched: 1. Germline V gene data show CDR1 as SGDLS and CDR2 as YYNGEE. This CDR3 spans 12 amino acids. CDR3: CASSGSGNEQFF. The DNA of the CDR3 is TGTGCCAGCAGCGGTAGCGGGAATGAGCAGTTCTTC.

This rearrangement joins TRBV14 to TRBJ2-6, with 10 bases aligning to TRBD1. The CDR3 totals 18 residues. With V trimmed by 1 base and J by 4 bases, 7 bases remained unmatched. The V gene's germline CDR1 is SGHDN and CDR2 FVKESK. CDR3 nucleotides: TGTGCCAGCAGCCAAGTCGGGACAGGGGTGGCCGGGGCCAACGTCCTGACTTTC. Encoded protein: CASSQVGTGVAGANVLTF.

The chain has TRBV6-5 and TRBJ2-1, with D perhaps matching TRBD1 (6 bases). The CDR3 spans 15 residues. Germline CDR1 MNHEY, CDR2 SVGAGI. V lost 4 bases, J lost 2 bases, and 12 bases lay in between. The CDR3 reads CASSSGQRTYNEQFF. Here the CDR3 DNA reads TGTGCCAGCAGTTCCGGACAGCGAACCTACAATGAGCAGTTCTTC.

The CDR3 bases are TGCAGCGTCAACAGGGTGGACTACAATGAGCAGTTCTTC. Translating it yields CSVNRVDYNEQFF. This rearrangement joins TRBV29-1 to TRBJ2-1; D may be TRBD1 (6 bases). The V end lost 6 bases, the J end lost 3 bases, and 12 bases lay between the germline ends. The CDR3 is 13 amino acids. Germline assignment: CDR1 SQVTM and CDR2 ANQGSEA.

Written as DNA, the CDR3 is TGTGCCAGCAGTTTAGTGGGCGCAGGAAACACCATATATTTT. Its translation is CASSLVGAGNTIYF. The chain uses TRBV28 and TRBJ1-3; no clear D gene. The length of the CDR3 is 14 residues. V lost 2 bases and J lost 4, with 9 bases in between. Per the germline V gene, CDR1 is MDHEN and CDR2 is SYDVKM.

J is TRBJ2-7 and V is TRBV12-3 or TRBV12-4, with D uncertain. This CDR3 is 12 amino acids long. The ends were cut back, 5 bases at V and 2 bases at J, with 7 bases in the middle. Written as DNA, the CDR3 is TGTGCCAGCAGTCCGGTAGCCTACGAGCAGTACTTC. It is translated as CASSPVAYEQYF.

V gene TRBV9 combines with J gene TRBJ1-2; D gene uncertain. Germline CDR1 SGDLS, CDR2 YYNGEE. Trimming stripped 0 bases from V and 4 bases from J, with 10 bases between. The CDR3 consists of 14 residues. The CDR3 region has the DNA TGTGCCAGCAGCGTAGTCGAGGGCAGCTATGGCTACACCTTC. Its translation is CASSVVEGSYGYTF.

J is TRBJ2-7 and V is TRBV5-3; TRBD2 might be the D (6 bases). TRBV5-3 is sorted into the ORF group, with uncertain function. V gave up 8 bases and J gave up 5 bases, with 14 bases separating them. The CDR3 spans 12 residues. This chain's CDR3 is CARGEARHEQYF. For the CDR3, the DNA is TGTGCCAGGGGGGAGGCTAGGCACGAGCAGTACTTC.